This TCR beta chain was captured in a study of blood T cells in healthy people across ages. The second PCR ran about 6 to 12 cycles with a sample-barcoded 5' primer and J-beta primers. Each CDR3 protein is one row after TCRdb ran MiXCR on the 5' RACE reads. The sample holds roughly 1,800,000 distinct CDR3 sequences, about 49% seen once. This clonotype was counted a single time. The source is a woman aged 40 to 50 in good health. Sequencing was performed on blood.

This CDR3 is CASRVGQAHTGELFF. The CDR3 nucleotides are TGTGCCAGCAGGGTGGGACAGGCGCACACCGGGGAGCTGTTTTTT. This chain connects TRBV6-1 to TRBJ2-2; 8 nucleotides align to TRBD1. Germline CDR1 and CDR2: MNHNS and SASEGT. The CDR3 runs 15 residues. V was pared by 6 bases and J by 3 bases, with 6 bases of the junction left unmatched.